These 27 T cell receptor beta chains came from one sample sequenced in a study of spatial heterogeneity in lung cancer. Findings and limits, study-wide: Counts of expanded alpha and beta TCRs within tumors tracked the tumor nonsynonymous mutation count.

Time point defined: sample taken at primary tumor resection. These receptors are not linked to any known antigen. One entry per CDR3 protein, called by TCRdb with MiXCR from the 5' RACE reads. The sample records about 9,200 distinct CDR3 sequences, approximately 58% being singletons. Here the sequenced sample was lung tumor tissue, taken at surgery. The source is a female donor with early-stage non-small cell lung cancer.

For this clonotype: The size of this beta chain means little, since it is a stray read in a library made for alpha chains. The CDR3: CASSQLTNSTMGYGYTF. The CDR3 DNA reads TGCGCCAGCAGTCAACTGACCAACTCGACCATGGGCTATGGCTACACCTTC. The chain uses TRBV23-1 and TRBJ1-2; no clear D. Being an ORF, TRBV23-1 has a function that is uncertain. This CDR3 spans 17 amino acids. Trimming pared 2 bases from V and 4 bases from J, leaving 20 bases between.

This clonotype appeared a single time. This beta chain is an off-target read within a library intended for alpha chains, so its frequency means little. This chain uses TRBV5-1 with TRBJ2-2, with a possible D match to TRBD2 (5 bases). The CDR3 runs to 16 residues. With 3 bases removed from V and 3 bases from J, the gap between germline ends came to 15 bases. Germline loops: CDR1 SGHRS, CDR2 YFSETQ. In DNA, the CDR3 is TGCGCCAGCAGCTCCGGACCAGTGAGGGACACCGGGGAGCTGTTTTTT. It yields the protein CASSSGPVRDTGELFF.

Comment on this clonotype: The library was designed around alpha chains, so this beta chain is a stray read whose abundance carries little weight. The chain employs TRBV7-6 and TRBJ2-7, with TRBD1 matching over 7 bases. CDR1 and CDR2 (germline): SGHVS, FNYEAQ. CDR3 size: 15 residues. V trimming: 1 base; J trimming: 2 bases; junction bases outside the gene matches: 5. CDR3 protein: CASSLGDSSAYEQYF. The CDR3 nucleotides read TGTGCCAGCAGCTTAGGGGACAGTTCCGCCTACGAGCAGTACTTC.

This clonotype ranks as medium-sized (0.01 to 0.1%). This beta chain turned up in a library designed for alpha chains; as an off-target read, its abundance says little. The chain employs TRBV7-2 and TRBJ1-5; D is possibly TRBD1 (6 bases). Trimming took off 1 base at V and 0 bases at J, with 10 bases between the two ends. Germline CDR1 is SGHTA and CDR2 is FQGNSA. This CDR3 is built from 16 residues. CDR3 amino acids: CASSLGDINSNQPQHF. The CDR3 bases are TGTGCCAGCAGCTTAGGGGACATTAATAGCAATCAGCCCCAGCATTTT. Variable domain in full (rest from reference TRBV7-2 and TRBJ1-5): GAGVSQSPSNKVTEKGKDVELRCDPISGHTALYWYRQSLGQGLEFLIYFQGNSAPDKSGLPSDRFSAERTGGSVSTLTIQRTQQEDSAVYLCASSLGDINSNQPQHFGDGTRLSIL.

Worth noting for this clonotype: For a library built for alpha chains, this beta chain is a stray read; little rests on its size. The V call is TRBV7-2, the J call TRBJ1-2; TRBD1 aligns across 7 bases. Unmatched junction bases numbered 4, after V lost 6 bases and J lost 6 bases. CDR1 is SGHTA and CDR2 is FQGNSA in the germline V gene. The length of the CDR3 is 12 residues. CDR3 region: CASRQGNHGYTF. The CDR3 DNA reads as TGTGCCAGCAGACAGGGGAACCATGGCTACACCTTC.

A remark on this clonotype: This beta chain slipped into a library made for alpha chains as a stray read, so its size is not meaningful. This chain uses TRBV7-9 with TRBJ2-7; D is uncertain. The V end was cut by 3 bases, the J end by 2 bases, with 8 bases between. The CDR3 spans 13 residues. Looked up from germline, CDR1 is SEHNR and CDR2 is FQNEAQ (reference sequence). The CDR3 DNA sequence: TGTGCCAGCAGCTTCGCCGGCCCCTACGAGCAGTACTTC. Translating it yields CASSFAGPYEQYF.

With regard to this clonotype: For a library built for alpha chains, this beta chain is a stray read; little rests on its size. V is TRBV12-3 or TRBV12-4 and J is TRBJ2-5; a possible D gene is TRBD2 (6 bases). The CDR3 consists of 16 residues. Trimming took 2 bases from V and 2 from J, leaving 15 bases between them. The CDR3 is CASSLPRSSGQETQYF. Written as DNA, the CDR3 is TGTGCCAGCAGTTTACCCCGGAGTAGCGGACAAGAGACCCAGTACTTC.

Notes on this clonotype: The library was built for alpha chains, so this beta chain is an off-target read and its size means little. This chain links TRBV7-9 with TRBJ2-1; unclear D gene. V was trimmed by 8 bases and J by 4 bases, leaving 9 bases between them. CDR1 is SEHNR and CDR2 is FQNEAQ in the germline V gene (reference sequence). The CDR3 covers 12 residues. The CDR3 DNA follows: TGTGCCAGCGCGACACTATACAATGAGCAGTTCTTC. Protein product: CASATLYNEQFF.

For this clonotype: Little can be read into the size of this beta chain, an off-target read in a library designed for alpha chains. The CDR3 here is CASSERDNPSYEQYF. CDR3 DNA sequence: TGCGCCAGCAGCGAACGGGACAACCCGTCCTACGAGCAGTACTTC. The chain joins TRBV5-1 to TRBJ2-7; D possibly corresponds to TRBD1 (6 bases). Trimming shortened V by 4 bases and J by 1 base, and 15 bases separated the two germline ends. The germline V gene encodes CDR1 SGHRS and CDR2 YFSETQ. The CDR3 runs 15 residues.

Concerning this clonotype itself: Little can be read into the size of this beta chain, an off-target read in a library designed for alpha chains. The rearrangement joins TRBV20-1 to TRBJ1-5; a weak D match, TRBD1 (6 bases). CDR1 is DFQATT, CDR2 SNEGSKA, per germline (reference sequence). V lost 6 bases and J lost 6, with 15 bases in between. The CDR3 length is 13 residues. The CDR3 loop is CSAMTGRPQPQHF. CDR3 in DNA: TGCAGTGCAATGACAGGCCGCCCTCAGCCCCAGCATTTT.

This clonotype appeared once. Since it is a stray read in a library aimed at alpha chains, this beta chain has a size that is not meaningful. V usage is TRBV7-2 and J usage is TRBJ2-5; TRBD2 might be the D (6 bases). This CDR3 is built from 13 residues. The germline gives CDR1 SGHTA, CDR2 FQGNSA. V dropped 5 bases and J dropped 2 bases, with 9 bases sitting between them. The CDR3 DNA reads TGTGCCAGCAGCGCCGGGACTCAAGAGACCCAGTACTTC. Protein: CASSAGTQETQYF.

Of note for this clonotype: This beta chain turned up in a library designed for alpha chains; as an off-target read, its abundance says little. The chain employs TRBV3-1 and TRBJ1-3; D call uncertain. The V and J ends lost 6 bases and 4 bases respectively, with 7 bases between them. The length of the CDR3 is 12 residues. The germline V gene encodes CDR1 LGHDT and CDR2 YNNKEL (reference sequence). For the CDR3, the DNA is TGTGCCAGCAGTTTCGCCGGAAACACCATATATTTT. Protein sequence: CASSFAGNTIYF.

As regards this clonotype: For a library built for alpha chains, this beta chain is a stray read; little rests on its size. The chain recombines TRBV30 with TRBJ2-1; 9 bases agree with TRBD1. The germline V gene has CDR1 GTSNPN and CDR2 SVGIG (reference sequence). The CDR3 covers 15 residues. The V gene end was trimmed by 3 bases and the J gene end by 1 base; junction bases not matched to a gene: 4. CDR3: CAWRGGQGSYNEQFF. CDR3 DNA: TGTGCCTGGAGAGGAGGACAGGGGTCCTACAATGAGCAGTTCTTC.

As for this clonotype: This beta chain was picked up by a library intended for alpha chains and is off target, so its count carries little meaning. The V gene is TRBV9, the J gene TRBJ2-2; no clear D gene. Germline assignment: CDR1 SGDLS and CDR2 YYNGEE. Trimming stripped 4 bases from V and 4 bases from J, with 11 bases between. CDR3 length: 14 amino acids. The CDR3 region is CASSPRSVTGELFF. In nucleotides, the CDR3 is TGTGCCAGCAGCCCCCGGAGCGTCACCGGGGAGCTGTTTTTT.

This clonotype was recorded a few times. This beta chain was picked up by a library intended for alpha chains and is off target, so its count carries little meaning. The V and J genes are TRBV29-1 and TRBJ1-2; D is unclear. CDR1 SQVTM and CDR2 ANQGSEA come from the germline V gene. This CDR3 has 14 residues. The V gene lost 2 bases and the J gene lost 4 bases, with 14 bases spanning the gap. In DNA, the CDR3 is TGCAGCGTTGAAAAACACCTAGGAAGCTATGGCTACACCTTC. Translation: CSVEKHLGSYGYTF.

A remark on this clonotype: Because this beta chain is a stray read in a library intended to capture alpha chains, its abundance should not be given much weight. The chain links TRBV27 to TRBJ1-1, with 7 nucleotides matching TRBD1. CDR3 length: 13 amino acids. The germline V gene encodes CDR1 MNHEY and CDR2 SMNVEV (reference sequence). V was pared by 5 bases and J by 3 bases, with 3 bases of the junction left unmatched. The CDR3 DNA reads as TGTGCCAGCAGTCCCCAGGGGGACACTGAAGCTTTCTTT. Translating it yields CASSPQGDTEAFF.

As regards this clonotype: The library was built for alpha chains, so this beta chain is an off-target read and its size means little. The V and J genes are TRBV7-9 and TRBJ2-7; D call uncertain. CDR1 is SEHNR and CDR2 is FQNEAQ in the germline V gene (reference sequence). V gave up 5 bases and J gave up 6 bases, with 8 bases separating them. CDR3 size: 11 residues. CDR3 nucleotide sequence: TGTGCCAGCAGCCTTTGGGGCGAGCAGTACTTC. Encoded protein: CASSLWGEQYF. Full variable domain (missing parts from reference TRBV7-9 and TRBJ2-7): DTGVSQNPRHKITKRGQNVTFRCDPISEHNRLYWYRQTLGQGPEFLTYFQNEAQLEKSRLLSDRFSAERPKGSFSTLEIQRTEQGDSAMYLCASSLWGEQYFGPGTRLTVT.

This clonotype was recorded a few times. This beta chain was picked up by a library intended for alpha chains and is off target, so its count carries little meaning. This chain connects TRBV4-3 to TRBJ2-6; D is undetermined. Germline CDR1 LGHNA, CDR2 YSLEER. The CDR3 length is 16 residues. Trimming took 1 base from V and 4 from J, leaving 11 bases between them. As DNA, the CDR3 is TGCGCCAGCAGCCAAGTTGGTGGTTTCGGGGCCAACGTCCTGACTTTC. It is translated as CASSQVGGFGANVLTF.

Note on this clonotype: This beta chain represents an off-target read in a library built for alpha chains; its size is of limited meaning. The J gene is TRBJ2-2, the V gene TRBV7-9; 8 nucleotides align to TRBD1. The V gene's germline CDR1 is SEHNR and CDR2 FQNEAQ (reference sequence). The CDR3 runs to 14 residues. After removal of 4 bases from V and 7 bases from J, the junction contained 5 bases not matched to a gene. The CDR3 DNA reads as TGTGCCAGCAGCTCGACAGGGGTCGGCGGGGAGCTGTTTTTT. Translating gives CASSSTGVGGELFF. Drawing the rest from reference TRBV7-9 and TRBJ2-2, the complete variable domain is DTGVSQNPRHKITKRGQNVTFRCDPISEHNRLYWYRQTLGQGPEFLTYFQNEAQLEKSRLLSDRFSAERPKGSFSTLEIQRTEQGDSAMYLCASSSTGVGGELFFGEGSRLTVL.

This clonotype was counted between two and nine times. This beta chain is a stray sequence in a library constructed for alpha chains; its clone size is not meaningful. V is TRBV5-4 and J is TRBJ2-1; 7 bases are a match to TRBD1. Per the germline V gene, CDR1 is SGHNT and CDR2 is YYREEE (reference sequence). Losses at the gene ends were 0 bases for V and 4 bases for J; bases not matched to a gene: 1. The CDR3 contains 14 residues. The CDR3 DNA is TGTGCCAGCAGCTTGGTACAGGGGTACAATGAGCAGTTCTTC. Amino acid sequence: CASSLVQGYNEQFF.

In the case of this clonotype: Since the library was made to target alpha chains, this beta chain is a stray read and its abundance is not meaningful. This sequence joins TRBV10-3 and TRBJ2-2; D gene unclear. The germline gives CDR1 ENHRY, CDR2 SYGVKD. The length of the CDR3 is 14 residues. Trimming took off 7 bases at V and 7 bases at J, with 16 bases between the two ends. For the CDR3, the DNA is TGTGCCATCACCCCCGGAGTGGGATACGGGGAGCTGTTTTTT. As protein: CAITPGVGYGELFF.

As concerns this clonotype: Being off target in a library aimed at alpha chains, this beta chain has a size of little meaning. This chain uses TRBV4-1 with TRBJ1-4; no reliable D call. CDR3 size: 15 residues. The ends were cut back, 1 base at V and 3 bases at J, with 9 bases in the middle. Germline CDR1 and CDR2: MGHRA and YSYEKL. DNA for the CDR3: TGCGCCAGCAGCCAAGCCGCCGCCTCTAATGAAAAACTGTTTTTT. Its translation: CASSQAAASNEKLFF.

This clonotype was seen a few times. Being off target in a library aimed at alpha chains, this beta chain has a size of little meaning. This chain links TRBV7-8 with TRBJ2-7; possible D gene TRBD2, 5 bases. CDR1 and CDR2 (germline): SGHVS, FQNEAQ. The CDR3 totals 15 residues. V was shortened by 4 bases and J by 4 bases, with 17 bases between the two germline ends. The CDR3 DNA sequence: TGTGCCAGCAGCTACAACCGGGGTGGGTTTTACGAGCAGTACTTC. Translation gives CASSYNRGGFYEQYF.

About this clonotype itself: Because the library targeted alpha chains, this beta chain is an off-target read whose size means little. V is TRBV6-5 and J is TRBJ1-6; D call uncertain. V shed 5 bases and J shed 7 bases, with 12 bases lying between them. The CDR3 runs 14 residues. Germline lookup yields CDR1 MNHEY and CDR2 SVGAGI. CDR3 in amino acids: CASSDIGSNSPLHF. DNA of the CDR3: TGTGCCAGCAGTGATATAGGGAGCAATTCACCCCTCCACTTT.

Comments on this clonotype: With the library built for alpha chains, this beta chain is off target and its frequency is not meaningful. The chain is built from TRBV19 and TRBJ1-2, with a possible D match to TRBD1 (5 bases). Trimming removed 8 bases at V and 2 bases at J, with 9 bases between. The CDR3 runs to 12 residues. The V gene's germline CDR1 is LNHDA and CDR2 SQIVND (reference sequence). CDR3 coding DNA: TGTGCCAGTGCAGGGCCAAACTATGGCTACACCTTC. Its translation: CASAGPNYGYTF.

As to this clonotype: This beta chain lies outside the target of a library built for alpha chains; its clone size means little. V and J are TRBV10-3 and TRBJ2-3; TRBD2 is a possible D gene (5 bases). This CDR3 is built from 15 residues. Looked up from germline, CDR1 is ENHRY and CDR2 is SYGVKD. V dropped 4 bases and J dropped 5 bases, with 16 bases sitting between them. CDR3 in amino acids: CAISALGTKGDTQYF. CDR3 bases: TGTGCCATCAGTGCACTAGGTACTAAGGGAGATACGCAGTATTTT.

This clonotype was seen more than once but under ten times. This beta chain is off target for a library built for alpha chains, so its abundance means little. The chain carries TRBV12-3 or TRBV12-4 and TRBJ1-1; a weak D match, TRBD1 (6 bases). The CDR3 is 13 residues long. Trimming shortened V by 3 bases and J by 7 bases, and 12 bases separated the two germline ends. For the CDR3, the DNA is TGTGCCAGCAGTTTTATCGGGGACAATGAAGCTTTCTTT. Protein: CASSFIGDNEAFF.